The sequence of this T cell receptor (beta chain) was determined in a study of shared clonotypes between healthy human individuals. For the study at large: Researchers assigned three CD4 naive, three CD4 memory, two CD8 naive and one CD8 memory plate to each donor.

The CDR3 consists of 14 residues. Germline assignment: CDR1 SGHNT and CDR2 YYREEE (reference sequence). V was shortened by 5 bases and J by 1 base, with 13 bases between the two germline ends. The genomic DNA of each subset was split evenly across several immunoSEQ plates. In the authors' workflow: Filtering was not the same, since immunoSEQ gave junction-only sequences without quality scores. Assay used: immunoSEQ multiplex PCR; TCRdb lists only in-frame clones, some missing. The V and J calls and the clone size are those of that table, but D and trimming were determined from the DNA. The table has 230,000 or so clones, 65% seen once.

The origin of this receptor is a man aged 30 to 39 in good health. V gene TRBV5-4 combines with J gene TRBJ2-7; D uncertain. Sequencing was done on a sample of memory CD4+ T cells sorted from blood. Subset indicated: CD45RA-negative fraction. The CDR3 DNA is TGTGCCAGCAGGCCGACTCTAACTTCCTACGAGCAGTACTTC. The encoded protein is CASRPTLTSYEQYF.